Following are 30 T cell receptor beta chains from one sample sequenced in a study of cytomegalovirus exposure and HLA in healthy donors. PCR employed 60 Vbeta and 13 Jbeta primers. Using immunoSEQ multiplex PCR, the repertoire was profiled, and TCRdb retains in-frame clones only, with some absent. The sample has some 110,000 clones, 77% seen once. The sequencing sample was made of PBMCs. The receptors derive from a woman between 35 and 50 years old in good health and CMV-seropositive.

In DNA form, the CDR3 reads TGTGCCAGCAGCGACACAGGGGGCTCTGGCAATGAGCAGTTCTTC. Its protein is CASSDTGGSGNEQFF. The rearrangement joins TRBV6-4 to TRBJ2-1, with 9 bases lining up with TRBD1. The CDR3 loop spans 15 amino acids. Germline lookup yields CDR1 MRHNA and CDR2 SNTAGT. The ends lost 6 bases at V and 6 bases at J; junction bases unmatched: 9.

This clone has just a few counts. The chain employs TRBV4-2 and TRBJ2-5, with TRBD2 matching 8 bases. Germline V gene sequence: CDR1 LGHNA, CDR2 YNFKEQ. This CDR3 is 16 amino acids long. The J segment lost 1 base and the V segment lost 1 base, leaving 5 bases of the junction unmatched. The CDR3 DNA reads TGTGCCAGCAGCCAAGTCTCAAGCGGGAGCCAAGAGACCCAGTACTTC. It specifies CASSQVSSGSQETQYF.

J is TRBJ2-3 and V is TRBV5-4; 12 bases are a match to TRBD2. This CDR3 is built from 16 residues. V gave up 4 bases and J gave up 2 bases; unmatched junction bases: 5. From germline, CDR1 is SGHNT and CDR2 YYREEE (reference sequence). CDR3 sequence: CASSGGLAGFTDTQYF. CDR3 DNA sequence: TGTGCCAGCAGCGGCGGACTAGCGGGATTCACAGATACGCAGTATTTT.

This sequence joins TRBV15 and TRBJ1-4; TRBD1 matches 7 bases. The CDR3 spans 15 residues. Trimming took 0 bases from V and 7 from J; bases not matched to a gene: 5. CDR1 and CDR2 from the germline V gene are LNHNV and YYDKDF (reference sequence). The CDR3 loop reads CATSRDTGTAEKLFF. DNA of the CDR3: TGTGCCACCAGCAGAGATACCGGGACAGCTGAAAAACTGTTTTTT.

The sample holds one count of this clone. V and J are TRBV2 and TRBJ1-3; 9 nucleotides align to TRBD1. The germline CDR1 and CDR2 sequences are SNHLY and FYNNEI. The CDR3 contains 18 residues. Trimming removed 5 bases from V and 1 base from J; junction bases left unmatched: 12. The CDR3 DNA reads as TGTGCCAGCAGTTCCGGGACAGGGTTCTTAGAATCTGGAAACACCATATATTTT. Its protein is CASSSGTGFLESGNTIYF.

The genes are TRBV6-4 and TRBJ1-3, with TRBD1 matching over 7 bases. The V and J ends lost 6 bases and 3 bases, in that order; junction bases with no gene match: 5. Germline lookup yields CDR1 MRHNA and CDR2 SNTAGT. There are 14 residues in the CDR3. The CDR3 region is CASRTGKGGNTIYF. The CDR3 coding sequence is TGTGCCAGCAGGACAGGGAAGGGTGGAAACACCATATATTTT.

The rearrangement joins TRBV19 to TRBJ2-1, with a weak D call TRBD2 (5 bases). With 3 bases removed from V and 3 bases from J, the gap between germline ends came to 9 bases. Germline assignment: CDR1 LNHDA and CDR2 SQIVND (reference sequence). The CDR3 has 14 residues. The CDR3 region is CASSMAGNYNEQFF. The CDR3 region has the DNA TGTGCCAGTAGTATGGCGGGTAACTACAATGAGCAGTTCTTC.

The V call is TRBV5-5, the J call TRBJ1-5; a possible D gene is TRBD1 (6 bases). The V gene's germline CDR1 is SGHKS and CDR2 YYEKEE (reference sequence). Trimming took off 2 bases at V and 1 base at J, with 13 bases between the two ends. The CDR3 sequence is 16 residues long. Written as DNA, the CDR3 is TGTGCCAGCAGCTTATGGGAAGGACAGAGCAATCAGCCCCAGCATTTT. It encodes CASSLWEGQSNQPQHF.

Written as DNA, the CDR3 is TGTGCCAGCAGCGCTCATTTGACAGTTAATCAGCCCCAGCATTTT. It translates to CASSAHLTVNQPQHF. The rearrangement joins TRBV9 to TRBJ1-5; possible D gene TRBD1, 5 bases. Between the trimmed V and J ends, which lost 3 bases and 4 bases, there was a span of 14 bases. CDR3 length: 15 residues. Germline lookup yields CDR1 SGDLS and CDR2 YYNGEE.

The V gene is TRBV27, the J gene TRBJ2-1; D is ambiguous. Germline loops: CDR1 MNHEY, CDR2 SMNVEV (reference sequence). V was pared by 3 bases and J by 9 bases, with 9 bases between. The CDR3 loop spans 12 amino acids. The CDR3 protein is CASSFVISEQFF. In DNA, the CDR3 is TGTGCCAGCAGTTTTGTTATATCTGAGCAGTTCTTC.

The V call is TRBV7-3, the J call TRBJ2-3; D perhaps matches TRBD2 (6 bases). V dropped 8 bases and J dropped 6 bases, with 15 bases sitting between them. Germline values: CDR1 SGHTA, CDR2 FQGTGA. The CDR3 sequence is 13 residues long. CDR3 protein: CASCLAPPDTQYF. As DNA, the CDR3 is TGTGCCAGCTGCCTAGCGCCCCCGGATACGCAGTATTTT.

The rearrangement links TRBV28 to TRBJ2-6; tentatively, D is TRBD1 (5 bases). CDR1 and CDR2 (germline): MDHEN, SYDVKM. Trimming pared 7 bases from V and 3 bases from J, leaving 13 bases between. The CDR3 length is 15 residues. This CDR3 reads CASTRPGRGANVLTF. Here the CDR3 DNA reads TGTGCCAGCACCCGCCCAGGGCGTGGGGCCAACGTCCTGACTTTC.

This clone is a singleton in its sample. CDR3 bases: TGTGCCAGCTCACCTATCCAGGGTTTTACTATGAACACTGAAGCTTTCTTT. It is translated as CASSPIQGFTMNTEAFF. The gene calls are TRBV18 and TRBJ1-1, with D possibly being TRBD1 (5 bases). The V and J ends lost 3 bases and 0 bases respectively, with 17 bases between them. Germline CDR1 and CDR2: KGHSH and LQKENI. The CDR3 has 17 amino acids.

The genes are TRBV28 and TRBJ1-2; 7 bases are shared with TRBD1. CDR3 length: 14 amino acids. The trim removed 7 bases at V and 6 bases at J, leaving 11 bases unmatched. Germline V gene data show CDR1 as MDHEN and CDR2 as SYDVKM. Written as DNA, the CDR3 is TGTGCCAGCACCAACCGGCCAGGGGGAGATGGCTACACCTTC. This gives the protein CASTNRPGGDGYTF.

The genes are TRBV7-3 and TRBJ2-5; the match to TRBD2 covers 9 bases. J gave up 5 bases and V 5 bases, and 9 bases lay outside the gene matches. The CDR3 runs to 15 residues. CDR1 and CDR2 (germline): SGHTA, FQGTGA. This chain's CDR3 is CASSRIAGVGETQYF. DNA of the CDR3: TGTGCCAGCAGCCGAATAGCGGGAGTGGGCGAGACCCAGTACTTC. The full variable domain, with the rest looked up from reference TRBV7-3 and TRBJ2-5, is GAGVSQTPSNKVTEKGKYVELRCDPISGHTALYWYRQSLGQGPEFLIYFQGTGAADDSGLPNDRFFAVRPEGSVSTLKIQRTERGDSAVYLCASSRIAGVGETQYFGPGTRLLVL.

The chain is built from TRBV28 and TRBJ1-1; 7 bases match TRBD1. The CDR3 is 13 residues long. Germline V gene data show CDR1 as MDHEN and CDR2 as SYDVKM. With V trimmed by 10 bases and J by 3 bases, 8 bases remained unmatched. The CDR3: CATRSGGHTEAFF. DNA for the CDR3: TGTGCCACCCGATCAGGGGGGCACACTGAAGCTTTCTTT.

The chain links TRBV11-3 to TRBJ2-5; 13 bases agree with TRBD2. TRBJ2-7 matches the DNA end more closely, so the J call is doubtful. The CDR3 is made up of 15 amino acids. Germline V lookup: CDR1 SGHNT, CDR2 YENEEA. CDR3 sequence: CASSFGLAGVDEQYF. The CDR3, as DNA: TGTGCCAGCAGTTTCGGACTAGCGGGGGTAGACGAGCAGTACTTC.

This clone was observed once. V and J are TRBV5-1 and TRBJ2-6; 7 bases align to TRBD1. The CDR3 sequence is 18 residues long. Germline V gene sequence: CDR1 SGHRS, CDR2 YFSETQ. J lost 0 bases, V lost 4 bases, and 10 bases had no gene match. CDR3 region: CASSRRDRLISGANVLTF. For the CDR3, the DNA is TGCGCCAGCAGCCGTCGGGACAGACTAATCTCTGGGGCCAACGTCCTGACTTTC. The full variable domain, rest sourced from reference TRBV5-1 and TRBJ2-6, is KAGVTQTPRYLIKTRGQQVTLSCSPISGHRSVSWYQQTPGQGLQFLFEYFSETQRNKGNFPGRFSGRQFSNSRSEMNVSTLELGDSALYLCASSRRDRLISGANVLTFGAGSRLTVL.

This rearrangement joins TRBV18 to TRBJ1-2, with a possible D match to TRBD1 (5 bases). V was shortened by 4 bases and J by 4 bases, with 13 bases between the two germline ends. Germline CDR1 KGHSH, CDR2 LQKENI. The CDR3 contains 14 residues. In nucleotides, the CDR3 is TGTGCCAGCTCACTCACAGGCGGGGCCTATGGCTACACCTTC. Its translation: CASSLTGGAYGYTF. The full variable domain, rest sourced from reference TRBV18 and TRBJ1-2, is NAGVMQNPRHLVRRRGQEARLRCSPMKGHSHVYWYRQLPEEGLKFMVYLQKENIIDESGMPKERFSAEFPKEGPSILRIQQVVRGDSAAYFCASSLTGGAYGYTFGSGTRLTVV.

This clone was observed once. This chain uses TRBV19 with TRBJ2-2; D call uncertain. Germline V CDR1 and CDR2: LNHDA, SQIVND (reference sequence). V was trimmed by 6 bases and J by 8 bases, leaving 10 bases between them. This CDR3 has 12 residues. The CDR3 sequence: CASSPSRGELFF. Written as DNA, the CDR3 is TGTGCCAGTAGCCCCTCGAGGGGGGAGCTGTTTTTT.

This chain connects TRBV28 to TRBJ1-2; tentatively, D is TRBD1 (5 bases). V lost 3 bases to trimming and J lost 0 bases, with 11 bases between them. The CDR3 is made up of 15 amino acids. Germline CDR1 is MDHEN and CDR2 is SYDVKM. CDR3 protein: CASSFFGGANYGYTF. As DNA, the CDR3 is TGTGCCAGCAGTTTTTTCGGGGGGGCTAACTATGGCTACACCTTC.

This chain uses TRBV19 with TRBJ2-1; 8 nucleotides line up with TRBD2. CDR3 length: 16 amino acids. V gave up 6 bases and J gave up 3 bases; unmatched junction bases: 10. In germline, CDR1 is LNHDA, CDR2 SQIVND (reference sequence). CDR3 nucleotides: TGTGCCAGTAGCGGTAGCGGGACCCAAGACTACAATGAGCAGTTCTTC. This codes for CASSGSGTQDYNEQFF. The full variable domain, its missing parts supplied by reference TRBV19 and TRBJ2-1, is DGGITQSPKYLFRKEGQNVTLSCEQNLNHDAMYWYRQDPGQGLRLIYYSQIVNDFQKGDIAEGYSVSREKKESFPLTVTSAQKNPTAFYLCASSGSGTQDYNEQFFGPGTRLTVL.

The CDR3 is CASSRRVNREQPQHF. The DNA of the CDR3 is TGTGCCAGCAGCCGACGGGTTAACAGGGAGCAGCCCCAGCATTTT. The rearrangement uses TRBV7-2 and TRBJ1-5; possible D gene TRBD1, 6 bases. Deletions cut 5 bases from V and 7 bases from J, with 18 bases between. The CDR3 is 15 amino acids. CDR1 is SGHTA, CDR2 FQGNSA, per germline.

The chain has TRBV25-1 and TRBJ2-7; 10 nucleotides agree with TRBD1. The CDR3 covers 15 residues. Germline values: CDR1 MGHDK, CDR2 SYGVNS. V trimming: 2 bases; J trimming: 5 bases; junction bases outside the gene matches: 6. The CDR3 loop reads CASSEPGTGVHEQYF. The DNA of the CDR3 is TGTGCCAGCAGTGAACCCGGGACAGGGGTCCACGAGCAGTACTTC.

This chain connects TRBV29-1 to TRBJ2-5, with 11 bases fitting TRBD1. The J call may be faulty, since TRBJ2-7 better matches the DNA end. Germline loops: CDR1 SQVTM, CDR2 ANQGSEA. This CDR3 has 13 amino acids. CDR3 amino acids: CSVTGQGAYEQYF. CDR3 in DNA: TGCAGCGTTACGGGACAGGGGGCCTACGAGCAGTACTTC.

The chain combines TRBV7-8 with TRBJ1-6, with D maybe TRBD1 (5 bases). The CDR3 extends over 14 amino acids. Germline loops: CDR1 SGHVS, CDR2 FQNEAQ. V lost 6 bases and J lost 10, with 16 bases in between. In nucleotides, the CDR3 is TGTGCCAGCAGTTCGGGGGGTTCACTATCACCCCTCCACTTT. Amino acid sequence: CASSSGGSLSPLHF.

The chain combines TRBV19 with TRBJ2-7; 7 bases line up with TRBD2. With V trimmed by 7 bases and J by 1 base, 7 bases remained unmatched. CDR3 length equals 14 residues. Germline V gene data show CDR1 as LNHDA and CDR2 as SQIVND (reference sequence). CDR3 nucleotides: TGTGCCAGTAAGGTGGGTAGCGGGTCCTACGAGCAGTACTTC. Translated: CASKVGSGSYEQYF. Complete variable domain (other parts from reference TRBV19 and TRBJ2-7): DGGITQSPKYLFRKEGQNVTLSCEQNLNHDAMYWYRQDPGQGLRLIYYSQIVNDFQKGDIAEGYSVSREKKESFPLTVTSAQKNPTAFYLCASKVGSGSYEQYFGPGTRLTVT.

The genes are TRBV19 and TRBJ1-1, with 11 bases aligning to TRBD1. Per the germline V gene, CDR1 is LNHDA and CDR2 is SQIVND (reference sequence). V was clipped by 5 bases and J by 4 bases; unmatched bases: 9. The CDR3 length is 16 residues. CDR3 protein: CASSERTGGLTTEAFF. The CDR3 DNA sequence: TGTGCCAGTAGTGAAAGGACAGGGGGCCTTACCACTGAAGCTTTCTTT.

This chain joins TRBV5-1 and TRBJ1-4, with D possibly being TRBD1 (6 bases). V gave up 1 base and J gave up 5 bases, with 12 bases separating them. CDR3 length: 15 residues. Germline assignment: CDR1 SGHRS and CDR2 YFSETQ. For the CDR3, the DNA is TGCGCCAGCAGCTTGTCAGGGGCCCTCAATGAAAAACTGTTTTTT. As protein: CASSLSGALNEKLFF.

The chain has TRBV19 and TRBJ2-2, with 7 bases lining up with TRBD1. V was pared by 11 bases and J by 6 bases, with 3 bases of the junction left unmatched. CDR3 length equals 11 residues. CDR1 is LNHDA and CDR2 is SQIVND in the germline V gene (reference sequence). The CDR3 DNA follows: TGTGCCGGTCAGGGGGCCGGGGAGCTGTTTTTT. Translation: CAGQGAGELFF.